This is a list of T cell receptor beta chains from one sample in a study of radiation and T cells in renal cell carcinoma. The repertoire was sequenced with immunoSEQ multiplex PCR; TCRdb's copy has only in-frame clones and lacks some. The sample lists roughly 170,000 clones; about 87% were seen once. The sequenced sample was blood, obtained from a patient whose treatment included radiotherapy and nephrectomy. The receptors originated from a woman between 50 and 59 years old with renal cell carcinoma. The CDR3 runs from the conserved cysteine through the conserved F or W. The D gene is left open where the match is weak. Clone size is not always given. Where it is, it says once, few, many or a class for expanded clones.

clone_size: few
v_call: TRBV5-1
d_call: .
j_call: TRBJ1-3
cdr3_nt: TGCGCCAGCAGCTTGGGTTTGGGGGCTGGAAACACCATATATTTT
cdr3_aa: CASSLGLGAGNTIYF

clone_size: few
v_call: TRBV7-2
d_call: TRBD1
j_call: TRBJ1-1
cdr3_nt: TGTGCCAGCAGCTTAACGGGACAGGCTGAAGCTTTCTTT
cdr3_aa: CASSLTGQAEAFF

clone_size: once
v_call: TRBV4-1
d_call: .
j_call: TRBJ2-1
cdr3_nt: TGCGCCAGCAGCAATACTGGGTCTAGAAAGGAATACAATGAGCAGTTCTTC
cdr3_aa: CASSNTGSRKEYNEQFF

clone_size: few
v_call: TRBV15
d_call: .
j_call: TRBJ1-1
cdr3_nt: TGTGCCACCAGCAGAGCTCAAACTGAAGCTTTCTTT
cdr3_aa: CATSRAQTEAFF

clone_size: .
v_call: TRBV14
d_call: TRBD2
j_call: TRBJ2-7
cdr3_nt: TGTGCCAGCAGCCCCCCGGGACTAGCGGGCTACGAGCAGTACTTC
cdr3_aa: CASSPPGLAGYEQYF

clone_size: .
v_call: TRBV4-2
d_call: TRBD1
j_call: TRBJ1-1
cdr3_nt: TGTGCCAGCAGCCAAGATCTCGACAGGGTGAACACTGAAGCTTTCTTT
cdr3_aa: CASSQDLDRVNTEAFF

clone_size: .
v_call: TRBV5-1
d_call: .
j_call: TRBJ2-3
cdr3_nt: TGCGCCAGCAGCCTCCGCGGGCCCGACACAGATACGCAGTATTTT
cdr3_aa: CASSLRGPDTDTQYF

clone_size: .
v_call: TRBV5-1
d_call: .
j_call: TRBJ1-2
cdr3_nt: TGCGCCAGCAGCGGCGAAACATGGTATGGCTACACCTTC
cdr3_aa: CASSGETWYGYTF

clone_size: .
v_call: TRBV2
d_call: .
j_call: TRBJ1-3
cdr3_nt: TGTGCCAGCAGTGAATACGCGATAAGGACAGCTGGAAACACCATATATTTT
cdr3_aa: CASSEYAIRTAGNTIYF

clone_size: .
v_call: TRBV7-8
d_call: .
j_call: TRBJ2-7
cdr3_nt: TGTGCCTTCGGGGGTCGGTCCTACGAGCAGTACTTC
cdr3_aa: CAFGGRSYEQYF

clone_size: .
v_call: TRBV5-6
d_call: .
j_call: TRBJ2-3
cdr3_nt: TGTGCCAGCAGCCAGGACTACCTTAGCACAGATACGCAGTATTTT
cdr3_aa: CASSQDYLSTDTQYF

clone_size: .
v_call: TRBV19
d_call: TRBD2
j_call: TRBJ2-1
cdr3_nt: TGTGCCAGTAGTATGACTAGCGGGGGCCGTGCCTACAATGAGCAGTTCTTC
cdr3_aa: CASSMTSGGRAYNEQFF

clone_size: .
v_call: TRBV5-1
d_call: TRBD1
j_call: TRBJ2-7
cdr3_nt: TGCGCCAGCAGCCAACGACAGGGGGGGTCCTACGAGCAGTACTTC
cdr3_aa: CASSQRQGGSYEQYF

clone_size: few
v_call: TRBV7-9
d_call: .
j_call: TRBJ1-1
cdr3_nt: TGTGCCATCTCGTTGGGCACTGAAGCTTTCTTT
cdr3_aa: CAISLGTEAFF

clone_size: .
v_call: TRBV7-8
d_call: .
j_call: TRBJ1-5
cdr3_nt: TGTGCCAGCAGCTTAGAGGGGGAGGGCAATCAGCCCCAGCATTTT
cdr3_aa: CASSLEGEGNQPQHF

clone_size: .
v_call: TRBV6-5
d_call: .
j_call: TRBJ1-4
cdr3_nt: TGTGCCAGCAGTGTGACAGGTTATGGCGAAAAACTGTTTTTT
cdr3_aa: CASSVTGYGEKLFF

clone_size: .
v_call: TRBV7-8
d_call: .
j_call: TRBJ1-6
cdr3_nt: TGTGCCAGCAGCTTAGAACGGGACTCACCCCTCCACTTT
cdr3_aa: CASSLERDSPLHF

clone_size: .
v_call: TRBV6-6
d_call: .
j_call: TRBJ2-1
cdr3_nt: TGTGCCAGCCGATTATTATCCGCCTACAATGAGCAGTTCTTC
cdr3_aa: CASRLLSAYNEQFF

clone_size: .
v_call: TRBV9
d_call: TRBD1
j_call: TRBJ1-5
cdr3_nt: TGTGCCAGCAGCGTCGGGACAGGGGATAATCAGCCCCAGCATTTT
cdr3_aa: CASSVGTGDNQPQHF

clone_size: .
v_call: TRBV7-9
d_call: TRBD2
j_call: TRBJ2-1
cdr3_nt: TGTGCCAGCTGGACGGGGGGAAGGGAGCAGTTCTTC
cdr3_aa: CASWTGGREQFF

clone_size: .
v_call: TRBV7-9
d_call: .
j_call: TRBJ2-4
cdr3_nt: TGTGCCAGCAGCTTAGTCTTAGGGAACGCCAAAAACATTCAGTACTTC
cdr3_aa: CASSLVLGNAKNIQYF

clone_size: .
v_call: TRBV2
d_call: TRBD1
j_call: TRBJ2-7
cdr3_nt: TGTGCCAGCAGGTCCGGGACAGGCTACGAGCAGTACTTC
cdr3_aa: CASRSGTGYEQYF

clone_size: few
v_call: TRBV15
d_call: .
j_call: TRBJ2-7
cdr3_nt: TGTGCCACCAGCAGAGAGAATCAGGGGACCTACGAGCAGTACTTC
cdr3_aa: CATSRENQGTYEQYF

clone_size: .
v_call: TRBV7-2
d_call: .
j_call: TRBJ2-3
cdr3_nt: TGTGCCAGCAGCTTAGCCAGGGCCCGCACAGATACGCAGTATTTT
cdr3_aa: CASSLARARTDTQYF

clone_size: .
v_call: TRBV6-5
d_call: .
j_call: TRBJ2-5
cdr3_nt: TGTGCCAGCAGCCCTGGGGACACCCCCCAAGAGACCCAGTACTTC
cdr3_aa: CASSPGDTPQETQYF

clone_size: .
v_call: TRBV9
d_call: TRBD2
j_call: TRBJ2-3
cdr3_nt: TGTGCCAGTTCAAGCGGGGGAGCAGATACGCAGTATTTT
cdr3_aa: CASSSGGADTQYF

clone_size: once
v_call: TRBV9
d_call: TRBD1
j_call: TRBJ1-2
cdr3_nt: TGTGCCAGCAGCGGCTGGGACAGGAACTATGGCTACACCTTC
cdr3_aa: CASSGWDRNYGYTF

clone_size: .
v_call: TRBV18
d_call: .
j_call: TRBJ2-7
cdr3_nt: TGTGCCAGCTCACCAGGGCGGACACACTACGAGCAGTACTTC
cdr3_aa: CASSPGRTHYEQYF

clone_size: .
v_call: TRBV6-5
d_call: TRBD1
j_call: TRBJ1-2
cdr3_nt: TGTGCCAGCAGTTACTCGGCAACAGGGGGTGGCTACACCTTC
cdr3_aa: CASSYSATGGGYTF

clone_size: .
v_call: TRBV5-1
d_call: .
j_call: TRBJ2-7
cdr3_nt: TGCGCCAGCAGCGTGGACACTAAGGTCTACGAGCAGTACTTC
cdr3_aa: CASSVDTKVYEQYF

clone_size: .
v_call: TRBV6-5
d_call: .
j_call: TRBJ1-1
cdr3_nt: TGTGCCAGCAGTTACGGATCGAACACTGAAGCTTTCTTT
cdr3_aa: CASSYGSNTEAFF

clone_size: .
v_call: TRBV30
d_call: .
j_call: TRBJ1-2
cdr3_nt: TGTGCCTGGAGTGGCAGCTATGGCTACACCTTC
cdr3_aa: CAWSGSYGYTF

clone_size: .
v_call: TRBV5-1
d_call: TRBD1
j_call: TRBJ2-7
cdr3_nt: TGCGCCAGCAGCCCTGGGACAGGAAGAATCTCCTACGAGCAGTACTTC
cdr3_aa: CASSPGTGRISYEQYF

clone_size: .
v_call: TRBV7-9
d_call: TRBD1
j_call: TRBJ2-1
cdr3_nt: TGTGCCAGCAGCCTAGGGGGCGGGCAGTTCTTC
cdr3_aa: CASSLGGGQFF

clone_size: .
v_call: TRBV4-1
d_call: .
j_call: TRBJ1-2
cdr3_nt: TGCGCCAGCAGCCAAGTGATGCTTACGGCTACTAACTATGGCTACACCTTC
cdr3_aa: CASSQVMLTATNYGYTF

clone_size: .
v_call: TRBV9
d_call: .
j_call: TRBJ1-1
cdr3_nt: TGTGCCAGCAGCTTAACACGGGAGGGGACTGAAGCTTTCTTT
cdr3_aa: CASSLTREGTEAFF

clone_size: .
v_call: TRBV4-1
d_call: .
j_call: TRBJ1-1
cdr3_nt: TGCGCCAGCAGCCAAGATCGTATGGTAAGCACTGAAGCTTTCTTT
cdr3_aa: CASSQDRMVSTEAFF

clone_size: .
v_call: TRBV5-1
d_call: TRBD1
j_call: TRBJ2-3
cdr3_nt: TGCGCCAGCAGCCCGGGGGACAGGCTGGGCACAGATACGCAGTATTTT
cdr3_aa: CASSPGDRLGTDTQYF

clone_size: .
v_call: TRBV9
d_call: .
j_call: TRBJ2-1
cdr3_nt: TGTGCCAGCGGAGGGGGATGGGAGCAGTTCTTC
cdr3_aa: CASGGGWEQFF

clone_size: .
v_call: TRBV19
d_call: .
j_call: TRBJ1-5
cdr3_nt: TGTGCCAGTACCAGCGGACAGCTAAATCAGCCCCAGCATTTT
cdr3_aa: CASTSGQLNQPQHF